This TCR beta chain is from a study of a mutant IDH1 vaccine in newly diagnosed glioma (dated by TCRdb to the early 2020s). About the study as a whole: Patients received eight vaccinations in weeks 1, 3, 5, 7, 11, 15, 19 and 23, corresponding to visits V03 through V10. Vaccination was initiated 4-6 weeks after radiotherapy alone, or concurrently with temozolomide cycles in the chemotherapy-containing groups. The roughly 32 treated patients were 62.5% male and roughly 40% female, with a mean age of approximately 38 years. Prior to enrollment, patients had been given standard therapy consisting of radiotherapy alone, temozolomide alone, or radiochemotherapy with temozolomide, with the combination given to most patients. Peripheral blood was drawn at six visits: V03 (baseline), V05, V07, V10, V12 and V13. Longitudinal TCRB deep sequencing was done for 25 to 30 treated patients, wherever samples were available for exploratory analyses.

Overall study results and their limits: The authors stated that sample limitations prevented analyses of patient blood samples from being reproduced. PBMC samples for TCRB deep sequencing were selected based on availability. Pseudoprogression seemed to be unrelated to changes in the top peripheral T cell clonotypes found by TCRB sequencing. Vaccine-induced immune responses across multiple MHC alleles were detected in approximately 94% of patients.

Libraries came from the immunoSEQ multiplex PCR assay. Following the manufacturer's protocol, the hsTCRB Kit was used to amplify rearranged TCR beta chain sequences. TCRB libraries were sequenced on an Illumina MiSeq. The published analysis was carried out like this. The kit vendor's proprietary platform handled demultiplexing, trimming and gene mapping. In its TCRdb copy, this immuneACCESS table keeps in-frame sequences only and misses some clones. Where compared with another copy, unresolved V genes explain less than half of these, and the others have no known cause. For V, J and clone size, that table is used; D and trimming come from the DNA. The sample yields 70,000 to 90,000 clones; about 82% were counted once. The ten largest clones add up to 2.2% of the sample. CDR1 SGHKS and CDR2 YYEKEE are derived from the germline V gene (reference sequence). The CDR3 runs 18 amino acids, cysteine and phenylalanine included. This entry keeps only the CDR3 DNA: 54 bases, framed from base 1. Germline trimming amounts to 3 bases on V and 3 bases on J, with 17 as the count of junction bases outside the gene matches.

Concerning this clone itself: There is no known antigen for this receptor. No much larger clone is present one base from it, and per-base qualities are unavailable.

Explained via the paper, the time point label denotes: week 23, last vaccination. Each vaccine dose was 300 ug of a 20-mer mutant IDH1 peptide in Montanide, given subcutaneously with topical imiquimod. All donors had newly diagnosed IDH1-mutant astrocytomas of WHO grade 3 or 4 that showed loss of nuclear ATRX. The samples were drawn from NOA16, a multicentre, single-arm, open-label phase I trial in Germany that tested a mutant IDH1 peptide vaccine in humans for the first time. Genomic DNA for TCRB sequencing was extracted from EDTA blood using the DNeasy Blood and Tissue Kit. The source of this sequence is a man aged 25 to 40 with glioma. Some clones in this sample may be carry-over from other donors' samples. The V gene is TRBV5-5 and the J gene is TRBJ1-1; TRBD1 aligns with 7 central bases. The sample consisted of PBMCs, taken from a glioma patient whose treatment included an IDH1 peptide vaccine. The CDR3 protein: CASSSLTPRQGRDTEAFF. The DNA reads TGTGCCAGCAGCTCGCTAACACCAAGACAGGGAAGGGACACTGAAGCTTTCTTT.